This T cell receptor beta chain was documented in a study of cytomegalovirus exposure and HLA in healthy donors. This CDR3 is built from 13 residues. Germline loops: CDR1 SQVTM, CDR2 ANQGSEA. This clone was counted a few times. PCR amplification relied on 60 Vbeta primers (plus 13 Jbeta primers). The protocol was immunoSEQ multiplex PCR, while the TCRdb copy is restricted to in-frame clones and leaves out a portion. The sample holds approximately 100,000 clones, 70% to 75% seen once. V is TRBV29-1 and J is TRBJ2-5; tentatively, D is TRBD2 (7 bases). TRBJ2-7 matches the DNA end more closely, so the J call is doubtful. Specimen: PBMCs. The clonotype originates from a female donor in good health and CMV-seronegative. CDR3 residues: CSVGGGRGYEQYF. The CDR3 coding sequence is TGCAGCGTTGGGGGGGGCAGGGGCTACGAGCAGTACTTC.